The 31 T cell receptor beta chains listed next were all sequenced from one sample in a study of blood T cell repertoires in COVID-19. Clones were sequenced by immunoSEQ multiplex PCR, and TCRdb holds only the in-frame ones, with some missing. The profile shows about 200,000 clones, 80% to 90% of them singletons. Sequenced input: peripheral blood. The receptors here all came from a woman aged 50 to 60 with acute or convalescent COVID-19.

A remark on this clone: This sample includes further DNA sequences coding for the same CDR3. The gene calls are TRBV2 and TRBJ2-1; 8 bases map to TRBD2. CDR3 length equals 14 residues. The germline gives CDR1 SNHLY, CDR2 FYNNEI. V dropped 2 bases and J dropped 3; count of bases not matched to a gene: 0. Here the CDR3 DNA reads TGTGCCAGCAGTGAAAGCGGGAGCTACAATGAGCAGTTCTTC. This sequence encodes CASSESGSYNEQFF.

This clone was found once. In nucleotides, the CDR3 is TGTGCCAGCAACCCCGGACAGTCCTACGAGCAGTACTTC. This encodes CASNPGQSYEQYF. The rearrangement links TRBV11-2 to TRBJ2-7; D is perhaps TRBD1 (6 bases). Looked up from germline, CDR1 is SGHAT and CDR2 is FQNNGV. CDR3 length equals 13 residues. Deletions cut 7 bases from V and 1 base from J, with 11 bases between.

V and J are TRBV5-5 and TRBJ1-4, with a weak D call TRBD1 (5 bases). CDR1 is SGHKS, CDR2 YYEKEE, per germline (reference sequence). The CDR3 runs to 12 residues. V was clipped by 4 bases and J by 4 bases, with 5 bases between them. This chain's CDR3 is CASSGHNEKLFF. The DNA for the CDR3 is TGTGCCAGCAGCGGACATAATGAAAAACTGTTTTTT.

The chain employs TRBV6-5 and TRBJ1-1; no clear D gene. The V gene lost 7 bases and the J gene lost 4 bases, with 19 bases spanning the gap. CDR1 and CDR2 from the germline V gene are MNHEY and SVGAGI. CDR3 length: 15 residues. This CDR3 is CASTVTAGRGTEAFF. As DNA, the CDR3 is TGTGCCAGCACAGTTACGGCGGGTCGGGGCACTGAAGCTTTCTTT.

The genes are TRBV18 and TRBJ2-7, with TRBD2 as a possible D gene (5 bases). The length of the CDR3 is 14 residues. V gave up 6 bases and J gave up 2 bases, with 14 bases separating them. CDR1 is KGHSH, CDR2 LQKENI, per germline. CDR3 sequence: CASSPWAGTYEQYF. CDR3 DNA: TGTGCCAGCTCCCCCTGGGCGGGTACCTACGAGCAGTACTTC.

V is TRBV11-2 and J is TRBJ2-5; possibly TRBD2 for D (6 bases). This CDR3 is 15 amino acids long. Germline-derived CDR1 and CDR2 are SGHAT and FQNNGV. V was shortened by 0 bases and J by 0 bases, with 8 bases between the two germline ends. In nucleotides, the CDR3 is TGTGCCAGCAGCTTAGAGCCTAGCGACCAAGAGACCCAGTACTTC. Its translation: CASSLEPSDQETQYF.

CDR3 in DNA: TGTGCCAGCAGCCATCGCGGGAGCACAGATACGCAGTATTTT. Translating it yields CASSHRGSTDTQYF. The chain is built from TRBV3-1 (or the pseudogene TRBV3-2) and TRBJ2-3, with a possible D match to TRBD2 (5 bases). The V gene lost 3 bases and the J gene lost 0 bases, with 7 bases spanning the gap. The CDR3 sequence is 14 residues long. Germline CDR1 reads LGHDT; CDR2 reads YNNKEL (reference sequence).

This clone occurred many times. The chain is built from TRBV28 and TRBJ2-7, with TRBD1 matching over 10 bases. Losses at the gene ends were 5 bases for V and 1 base for J; bases not matched to a gene: 8. The CDR3 consists of 16 residues. The V gene's germline CDR1 is MDHEN and CDR2 SYDVKM. The CDR3 loop reads CASSQMRTGGSYEQYF. The CDR3 nucleotides are TGTGCCAGCAGTCAAATGCGGACAGGGGGATCCTACGAGCAGTACTTC.

V usage is TRBV6-6 and J usage is TRBJ2-1; 9 bases match TRBD1. Germline-derived CDR1 and CDR2 are MNHNY and SVGAGI (reference sequence). The ends lost 11 bases at V and 2 bases at J; junction bases unmatched: 10. This CDR3 has 15 residues. The CDR3 nucleotides are TGTGCCGCGACATCCGGGACAGGGACCTACAATGAGCAGTTCTTC. Residues: CAATSGTGTYNEQFF.

The gene calls are TRBV6-4 and TRBJ1-2; D remains ambiguous. This CDR3 is 10 amino acids long. With 3 bases removed from V and 8 bases from J, the gap between germline ends came to 4 bases. The V gene's germline CDR1 is MRHNA and CDR2 SNTAGT. In DNA form, the CDR3 reads TGTGCCAGCAGTGAGCGGGGCTACACCTTC. This translates into CASSERGYTF.

This clone was seen only once. The chain has TRBV5-1 and TRBJ2-7; 7 nucleotides match TRBD1. Germline CDR1 reads SGHRS; CDR2 reads YFSETQ. The CDR3 has 14 residues. The V segment lost 0 bases and the J segment 4 bases; nucleotides outside the gene matches: 4. The CDR3 DNA follows: TGCGCCAGCAGCTTGGACGGCAGGGGGTACGAGCAGTACTTC. Protein product: CASSLDGRGYEQYF.

This clone was recorded once. The CDR3 bases are TGTGCCAGCAGCTTAAAAGGGGGAAGGGCAGCGCAGTATTTT. Translated, it gives CASSLKGGRAAQYF. The J gene is TRBJ2-3, the V gene TRBV7-3; possibly TRBD1 for D (6 bases). Trimming left V 1 base short and J 10 bases short, with 15 bases between. The CDR3 runs 14 residues. The germline CDR1 and CDR2 sequences are SGHTA and FQGTGA.

The V and J genes are TRBV7-2 and TRBJ2-2; 12 bases match TRBD2. Germline V gives CDR1 SGHTA, CDR2 FQGNSA. The V segment lost 3 bases and the J segment 6 bases; nucleotides outside the gene matches: 5. The CDR3 has 16 residues. The CDR3 region is CASSFPGLAGAGELFF. In DNA form, the CDR3 reads TGTGCCAGCAGCTTCCCGGGACTAGCGGGTGCCGGGGAGCTGTTTTTT.

This chain joins TRBV5-1 and TRBJ2-6; 7 bases fit TRBD1. CDR3 size: 18 residues. Trimming removed 2 bases from V and 0 bases from J; junction bases left unmatched: 8. CDR1 is SGHRS, CDR2 YFSETQ, per germline. CDR3 residues: CASSFQGVLASGANVLTF. The CDR3 region has the DNA TGCGCCAGCAGCTTTCAGGGGGTTCTAGCCTCTGGGGCCAACGTCCTGACTTTC.

V gene TRBV5-1 combines with J gene TRBJ2-3; D gene unclear. Germline CDR1 SGHRS, CDR2 YFSETQ. Trimming pared 4 bases from V and 4 bases from J, leaving 22 bases between. The CDR3 loop spans 17 amino acids. This CDR3 reads CASSEGQVQVVADTQYF. The CDR3 DNA is TGCGCCAGCAGCGAAGGCCAGGTCCAGGTCGTGGCAGATACGCAGTATTTT. Based on the CDR3 plus reference TRBV5-1 and TRBJ2-3, the full variable domain is KAGVTQTPRYLIKTRGQQVTLSCSPISGHRSVSWYQQTPGQGLQFLFEYFSETQRNKGNFPGRFSGRQFSNSRSEMNVSTLELGDSALYLCASSEGQVQVVADTQYFGPGTRLTVL.

This chain links TRBV3-1 (or the pseudogene TRBV3-2) with TRBJ2-7, with 7 nucleotides matching TRBD1. V trimming: 1 base; J trimming: 3 bases; junction bases outside the gene matches: 12. Germline CDR1 and CDR2: LGHDT and YNNKEL (reference sequence). The CDR3 sequence is 17 residues long. CDR3 protein: CASSQGFTRAGGYEQYF. CDR3 nucleotide sequence: TGTGCCAGCAGCCAAGGTTTCACCCGAGCAGGGGGCTACGAGCAGTACTTC.

This clone appeared a single time. The chain is built from TRBV29-1 and TRBJ2-3; a possible D gene is TRBD1 (6 bases). V lost 0 bases, J lost 3 bases, and 13 bases lay in between. The CDR3 has 15 amino acids. Germline V gene lookup returns CDR1 SQVTM and CDR2 ANQGSEA. The CDR3 DNA reads TGCAGCGTTGAAGATCGTACGAGGGGGACAGATACGCAGTATTTT. Encoded protein: CSVEDRTRGTDTQYF.

As for this clone: This may be a read error: a much more frequent sequence differs by one nucleotide. Other DNA sequences from this sample encode an identical CDR3 as well. The chain uses TRBV6-4 and TRBJ2-1; 9 bases fit TRBD2. Per the germline V gene, CDR1 is MRHNA and CDR2 is SNTAGT. CDR3 length equals 14 residues. Trimming at V came to 5 bases and at J to 4 bases, leaving 3 bases not matched to a gene. CDR3 in DNA: TGTGCCAGCAGTATCCTAGCGGGGTACAATGAGCAGTTCTTC. It codes for CASSILAGYNEQFF.

This clone was recorded only once. The chain links TRBV11-2 to TRBJ2-1, with TRBD2 matching 10 bases. CDR1 and CDR2 (germline): SGHAT, FQNNGV. This CDR3 contains 15 residues. Trimming cost V 3 bases and J 9 bases; bases outside gene matches: 8. As DNA, the CDR3 is TGTGCCAGCAGCTTGGGACTAGCGCCGATAAGTGAGCAGTTCTTC. It codes for CASSLGLAPISEQFF.

This clone was found once. The sample holds other DNA sequences that translate to the same CDR3. This chain joins TRBV18 and TRBJ1-1; 11 positions match TRBD1. Germline CDR1 KGHSH, CDR2 LQKENI. The V segment lost 4 bases and the J segment 6 bases; nucleotides outside the gene matches: 1. CDR3 size: 13 residues. The chain's CDR3 is CASSRDRGAEAFF. The CDR3 DNA sequence: TGTGCCAGCTCACGGGACAGGGGGGCTGAAGCTTTCTTT.

This clone was seen a handful of times. The rearrangement uses TRBV10-3 and TRBJ2-2; D is unclear. The V end lost 2 bases, the J end lost 2 bases, and 9 bases lay between the germline ends. Germline-derived CDR1 and CDR2 are ENHRY and SYGVKD. This CDR3 is built from 15 residues. Here the CDR3 reads CAISEVTANTGELFF. Here the CDR3 DNA reads TGTGCCATCAGTGAGGTCACAGCTAACACCGGGGAGCTGTTTTTT.

V and J are TRBV5-4 and TRBJ2-3; a weak D match, TRBD1 (5 bases). V lost 0 bases and J 4 bases, leaving 9 bases between the germline ends. The CDR3 is 14 amino acids. The V gene's germline CDR1 is SGHNT and CDR2 YYREEE (reference sequence). CDR3 coding DNA: TGTGCCAGCAGCTTGGGGGGCTTATCAGATACGCAGTATTTT. Protein product: CASSLGGLSDTQYF.

The chain has TRBV4-1 and TRBJ1-4; D uncertain. Trimming cost V 1 base and J 5 bases, with 17 bases left between them. The CDR3 runs 17 residues. CDR1 is MGHRA and CDR2 is YSYEKL in the germline V gene. CDR3 in amino acids: CASSQALIRGKNEKLFF. CDR3 DNA: TGCGCCAGCAGCCAAGCCCTTATTCGGGGTAAGAATGAAAAACTGTTTTTT.

V gene TRBV7-8 combines with J gene TRBJ2-3, with 10 positions matching TRBD1. Germline V gene data show CDR1 as SGHVS and CDR2 as FQNEAQ. The CDR3 runs to 14 residues. V was clipped by 3 bases and J by 4 bases; unmatched bases: 1. The CDR3 coding sequence is TGTGCCAGCAGCTTGGACAGGGGGGCAGATACGCAGTATTTT. Protein sequence: CASSLDRGADTQYF. Looking up the rest from reference TRBV7-8 and TRBJ2-3 gives the full variable domain: GAGVSQSPRYKVAKRGQDVALRCDPISGHVSLFWYQQALGQGPEFLTYFQNEAQLDKSGLPSDRFFAERPEGSVSTLKIQRTQQEDSAVYLCASSLDRGADTQYFGPGTRLTVL.

The chain combines TRBV6-5 with TRBJ2-7; 12 nucleotides line up with TRBD2. The CDR3 spans 14 residues. With 6 bases clipped from V and 1 base from J, the junction kept 1 base outside the gene matches. In germline, CDR1 is MNHEY, CDR2 SVGAGI. The CDR3 DNA reads as TGTGCCAGCAGACTAGCGGGGGGATCCTACGAGCAGTACTTC. Residues: CASRLAGGSYEQYF.

This clone was found a few times. The chain links TRBV7-6 to TRBJ1-1, with 7 bases aligning to TRBD1. The ends lost 3 bases at V and 2 bases at J; junction bases unmatched: 12. Germline assignment: CDR1 SGHVS and CDR2 FNYEAQ. CDR3 length: 17 residues. The CDR3 DNA is TGTGCCAGCAGCTTGTCTTCGTCCGGGACAGCAAACACTGAAGCTTTCTTT. Translating it yields CASSLSSSGTANTEAFF.

The chain employs TRBV9 and TRBJ2-7; perhaps TRBD2 as D (6 bases). Trimming pared 0 bases from V and 5 bases from J, leaving 15 bases between. This CDR3 region has 15 residues. Germline lookup yields CDR1 SGDLS and CDR2 YYNGEE. CDR3: CASSVAGGRRDEQYF. In nucleotides, the CDR3 is TGTGCCAGCAGCGTAGCTGGGGGGAGGAGGGACGAGCAGTACTTC.

The chain uses TRBV28 and TRBJ2-7; 11 bases agree with TRBD2. V dropped 3 bases and J dropped 8; count of bases not matched to a gene: 27. Per the germline V gene, CDR1 is MDHEN and CDR2 is SYDVKM. The CDR3 sequence is 21 residues long. The DNA of the CDR3 is TGTGCCAGCAGTTTCCGAGGGCTCTTGACTAGCGGGAACCAAACACAAAGGCAGCAGTACTTC. It yields the protein CASSFRGLLTSGNQTQRQQYF.

The sample holds one count of this clone. V usage is TRBV11-2 and J usage is TRBJ1-6, with 8 bases fitting TRBD1. Germline CDR1 SGHAT, CDR2 FQNNGV. The CDR3 length is 16 residues. V lost 5 bases and J lost 14; bases outside the gene matches: 17. CDR3 bases: TGTGCCAGCAGCCCCGGGACAGGTGTCCCTCATTTCACCCTCCACTTT. This sequence encodes CASSPGTGVPHFTLHF.

V gene TRBV6-6 combines with J gene TRBJ2-7; D is uncertain. CDR1 is MNHNY, CDR2 SVGAGI, per germline (reference sequence). The CDR3 runs to 13 residues. Trimming stripped 2 bases from V and 1 base from J, with 6 bases between. CDR3 protein: CASSYMASYEQYF. In DNA, the CDR3 is TGTGCCAGCAGTTACATGGCTTCCTACGAGCAGTACTTC.

V gene TRBV6-4 combines with J gene TRBJ2-3, with unresolved D. The V end lost 6 bases, the J end lost 2 bases, and 12 bases lay between the germline ends. Germline V gene sequence: CDR1 MRHNA, CDR2 SNTAGT. The CDR3 is 14 amino acids. CDR3 amino acids: CASRAEVFTDTQYF. The CDR3 region has the DNA TGTGCCAGCAGGGCTGAAGTATTCACAGATACGCAGTATTTT.